This T cell receptor beta chain was observed in a study of early T cells in non-severe SARS-CoV-2 infection. Study-wide context: The study sequenced bulk RNA from unsorted whole blood, with chains unpaired.

This clonotype has ten or more counts. Unique molecular identifiers were attached to individual cDNA molecules. TCRdb passed the 5' RACE reads through MiXCR, listing each CDR3 protein once. The sample has 75,000 or so distinct CDR3 sequences; approximately 10% are singletons. In germline, CDR1 is MNHEY, CDR2 SVGEGT. Trimming took 2 bases from V and 5 from J, leaving 12 bases between them. The CDR3 consists of 14 residues. This specimen consisted of whole blood, obtained at baseline. This receptor was taken from an adult who was a healthcare worker with PCR-confirmed SARS-CoV-2 infection or an uninfected control (not recorded which). The chain is built from TRBV6-2 or TRBV6-3 and TRBJ2-5; D call uncertain. For the CDR3, the DNA is TGTGCCAGCAGTTACGTTATGGTCGGGGAGACCCAGTACTTC. Translating it yields CASSYVMVGETQYF.